This T cell receptor (beta chain) was recorded in a study of blood T cell repertoires in COVID-19. Study-level information: The United States, Italy and Spain provided the acute and convalescent COVID-19 samples. T cells, B-cell-depleted T cells, or PBMCs supplied cDNA or gDNA.

Per the original data handling: Cell counts per sample came from amplifying reference gene primers. Repertoires were generated with immunoSEQ multiplex PCR, while TCRdb's copy carries only in-frame clones and drops some. V and J calls and clone size are given by that table; D and trimming were obtained from the DNA. Seen here are over 130,000 clones, 76% observed once, and the top ten hold roughly 4.7%. CDR1 and CDR2 (germline): SNHLY, FYNNEI. The CDR3 is 15 amino acids. The trim removed 4 bases at V and 5 bases at J, leaving 7 bases unmatched. The clonotype comes from a woman of 80 years or more with active or convalescent COVID-19. The V gene is TRBV2, the J gene TRBJ1-5; 8 bases map to TRBD1. The sequencing input was peripheral blood. In DNA, the CDR3 is TGTGCCAGCAGTGGGACAGGGAATATCGATCAGCCCCAGCATTTT. Translating gives CASSGTGNIDQPQHF. The variable domain in full, completed from reference TRBV2 and TRBJ1-5, reads EPEVTQTPSHQVTQMGQEVILRCVPISNHLYFYWYRQILGQKVEFLVSFYNNEISEKSEIFDDQFSVERPDGSNFTLKIRSTKLEDSAMYFCASSGTGNIDQPQHFGDGTRLSIL.